This TCR beta chain comes out of a study of blood T cell repertoires in COVID-19. Study information: The origin of the acute and convalescent COVID-19 samples was the United States, Italy and Spain. PBMCs, B-cell-depleted T cells, or T cells were the source of the cDNA or gDNA that made up the material.

In the study's own analysis: How many nucleated cells were present was estimated from reference gene primer amplification. TCRdb's copy holds only in-frame clones and misses some; the assay was immunoSEQ multiplex PCR. From that table come the V and J calls and clone size; the DNA was used to work out D and trimming. The data contain fewer than 300,000 clones, roughly 85% of them singletons. V shed 7 bases and J 3 bases; nucleotides not matched to a gene: 7. Germline V gives CDR1 MNHEY, CDR2 SMNVEV (reference sequence). This CDR3 spans 15 amino acids. The receptor's source is a woman aged 18-29 years with acute or convalescent COVID-19. Sequenced input: peripheral blood. This chain uses TRBV27 with TRBJ2-1; 9 positions agree with TRBD1. Here the CDR3 reads CASTLGQGNYNEQFF. DNA of the CDR3: TGTGCCAGCACCCTTGGACAGGGGAACTACAATGAGCAGTTCTTC.